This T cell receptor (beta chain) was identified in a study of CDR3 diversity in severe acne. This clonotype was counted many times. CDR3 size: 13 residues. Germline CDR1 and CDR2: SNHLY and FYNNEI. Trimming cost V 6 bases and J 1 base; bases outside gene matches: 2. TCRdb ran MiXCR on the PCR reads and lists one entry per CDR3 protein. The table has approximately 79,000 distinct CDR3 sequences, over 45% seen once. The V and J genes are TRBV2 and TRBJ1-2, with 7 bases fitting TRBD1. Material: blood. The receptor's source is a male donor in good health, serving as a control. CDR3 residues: CASRRDSNYGYTF. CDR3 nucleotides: TGTGCCAGCAGGCGGGACAGTAACTATGGCTACACCTTC.